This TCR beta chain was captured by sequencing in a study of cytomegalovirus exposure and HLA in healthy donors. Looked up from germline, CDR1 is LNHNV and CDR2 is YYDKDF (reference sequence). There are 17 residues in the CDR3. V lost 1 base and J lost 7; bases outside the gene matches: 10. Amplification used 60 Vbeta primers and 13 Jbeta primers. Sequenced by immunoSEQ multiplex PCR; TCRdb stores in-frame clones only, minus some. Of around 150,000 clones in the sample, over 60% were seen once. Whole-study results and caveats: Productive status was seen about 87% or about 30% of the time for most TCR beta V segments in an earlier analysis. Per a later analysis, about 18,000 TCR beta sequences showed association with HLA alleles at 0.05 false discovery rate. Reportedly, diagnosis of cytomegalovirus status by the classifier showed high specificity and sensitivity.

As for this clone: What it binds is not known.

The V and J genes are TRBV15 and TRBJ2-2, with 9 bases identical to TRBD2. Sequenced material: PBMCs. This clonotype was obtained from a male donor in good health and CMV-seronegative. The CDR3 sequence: CATSRARRGGGGGELFF. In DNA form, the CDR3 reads TGTGCCACCAGCAGAGCCCGTCGGGGCGGGGGGGGCGGGGAGCTGTTTTTT.